This TCR beta chain was sequenced for a study of T-cell reconstitution after alpha-beta-depleted transplantation in children. V lost 2 bases to trimming and J lost 5 bases; unmatched junction nucleotides: 6. CDR3 size: 14 residues. Germline values: CDR1 MNHEY, CDR2 SMNVEV (reference sequence). Researchers prepared the TCRbeta library using unique molecular identifiers, the study reports. TCRdb analysed the PCR reads with MiXCR anew, one entry per CDR3 protein. The sample lists roughly 280,000 distinct CDR3 sequences; around 10% were seen once. At least ten counts were recorded for this clonotype. The sequence was obtained from a male patient aged 2-9 years who had a stem cell transplant for chronic granulomatous disease, so the T cells may come from the graft donor. The specimen comprised peripheral blood, sampled 180 days after TCRalphabeta/CD19-depleted stem cell transplant. The genes are TRBV27 and TRBJ2-7, with 7 positions matching TRBD2. The CDR3 loop is CASSLHGRSDEQYF. DNA of the CDR3: TGTGCCAGCAGTTTACACGGGAGGAGCGACGAGCAGTACTTC.